These 30 T cell receptor beta chains originate from one sample sequenced in a study of T-cell memory formation after mild COVID-19. TCRdb reprocessed the 5' RACE reads with MiXCR, giving one entry per CDR3 protein. This table holds a few hundred thousand distinct CDR3 sequences, roughly an eighth found once. Source material: PBMCs or a T cell subset sorted from them (not recorded which). These receptors were collected from a man aged 18 to 30 who had mild COVID-19 (a few samples of this study predate the infection). Cell type and time point are not known.

The chain couples TRBV5-1 to TRBJ2-5; TRBD1 matches at 9 bases. Trimming cost V 4 bases and J 5 bases; bases outside gene matches: 6. The CDR3 totals 14 residues. From germline, CDR1 is SGHRS and CDR2 YFSETQ. The CDR3 nucleotides read TGCGCCAGCAGCGGGACAGGGCACGGGGAGACCCAGTACTTC. Amino acids: CASSGTGHGETQYF. Supplemented by reference TRBV5-1 and TRBJ2-5, the full variable domain reads KAGVTQTPRYLIKTRGQQVTLSCSPISGHRSVSWYQQTPGQGLQFLFEYFSETQRNKGNFPGRFSGRQFSNSRSEMNVSTLELGDSALYLCASSGTGHGETQYFGPGTRLLVL.

The chain joins TRBV6-2 or TRBV6-3 to TRBJ2-7, with 7 positions matching TRBD2. J lost 3 bases, V lost 6 bases, and 8 bases had no gene match. In germline, CDR1 is MNHEY, CDR2 SVGEGT. CDR3 length equals 14 residues. The DNA for the CDR3 is TGTGCCAGCAGAACACGGGACTATTACTACGAGCAGTACGTC. As protein: CASRTRDYYYEQYV.

The chain has TRBV29-1 and TRBJ2-1; D call uncertain. The CDR3 extends over 11 amino acids. Trimming removed 6 bases from V and 4 bases from J, with 7 bases in between. The germline V gene encodes CDR1 SQVTM and CDR2 ANQGSEA. The CDR3 DNA reads as TGCAGCGTCGAGACGTACAATGAGCAGTTCTTC. It is translated as CSVETYNEQFF.

V usage is TRBV7-9 and J usage is TRBJ1-6; D call uncertain. The CDR3 sequence is 15 residues long. The germline CDR1 and CDR2 sequences are SEHNR and FQNEAQ (reference sequence). V was pared by 5 bases and J by 8 bases, with 16 bases between. The CDR3 DNA is TGTGCCAGCAGCCCCCGTTTGGGCCCTGATTCACCCCTCCACTTT. Translated: CASSPRLGPDSPLHF.

This clonotype was counted only a few times. V is TRBV16 and J is TRBJ2-1; D is undetermined. Germline lookup yields CDR1 KGHSY and CDR2 FQNENV. V was trimmed by 1 base and J by 6 bases, leaving 7 bases between them. The length of the CDR3 is 13 residues. The CDR3 nucleotides are TGTGCCAGCAGCCAATATTCTGGCAATGAGCAGTTCTTC. Amino acid sequence: CASSQYSGNEQFF.

The rearrangement links TRBV20-1 to TRBJ1-6, with unresolved D. Germline CDR1 DFQATT, CDR2 SNEGSKA (reference sequence). This CDR3 has 14 amino acids. The V gene lost 2 bases and the J gene lost 4 bases, with 9 bases spanning the gap. The CDR3 is CSARWAEYNSPLHF. CDR3 coding DNA: TGCAGTGCTAGATGGGCAGAATATAATTCACCCCTCCACTTT.

This clonotype has a handful of counts. The genes are TRBV28 and TRBJ2-2, with 7 bases that match TRBD1. Germline V lookup: CDR1 MDHEN, CDR2 SYDVKM. The trim removed 3 bases at V and 5 bases at J, leaving 15 bases unmatched. CDR3 size: 18 residues. For the CDR3, the DNA is TGTGCCAGCAGTTTTTGGAAACAGGGGACGAGATATACCGGGGAGCTGTTTTTT. It translates to CASSFWKQGTRYTGELFF.

This clonotype was counted only a few times. The V and J genes are TRBV30 and TRBJ1-5; maybe TRBD1 (5 bases). Per germline, CDR1 GTSNPN and CDR2 SVGIG (reference sequence). V was clipped by 3 bases and J by 6 bases, with 18 bases between them. The CDR3 consists of 15 residues. Written as DNA, the CDR3 is TGTGCCTGGAGCGGGGTAGGGGCAGGGAGTCAGCCCCAGCATTTT. Amino acid sequence: CAWSGVGAGSQPQHF.

The chain uses TRBV5-6 and TRBJ2-1; the D call may be TRBD1 or TRBD2 (6 bases each). This CDR3 spans 12 amino acids. The V gene lost 6 bases and the J gene lost 9 bases, with 13 bases spanning the gap. Germline values: CDR1 SGHDT, CDR2 YYEEEE. The CDR3 is CASKEGETEQFF. As DNA, the CDR3 is TGTGCCAGCAAGGAGGGGGAGACTGAGCAGTTCTTC. The variable domain in full, completed from reference TRBV5-6 and TRBJ2-1, reads DAGVTQSPTHLIKTRGQQVTLRCSPKSGHDTVSWYQQALGQGPQFIFQYYEEEERQRGNFPDRFSGHQFPNYSSELNVNALLLGDSALYLCASKEGETEQFFGPGTRLTVL.

The chain has TRBV11-2 and TRBJ1-2; D not resolved. There are 14 residues in the CDR3. With 0 bases removed from V and 10 bases from J, the gap between germline ends came to 15 bases. In germline, CDR1 is SGHAT, CDR2 FQNNGV. CDR3 DNA sequence: TGTGCCAGCAGCTTAGATCCACGTCAGGAGTTCTACACCTTC. Its protein is CASSLDPRQEFYTF. The variable domain in full, completed from reference TRBV11-2 and TRBJ1-2, reads EAGVAQSPRYKIIEKRQSVAFWCNPISGHATLYWYQQILGQGPKLLIQFQNNGVVDDSQLPKDRFSAERLKGVDSTLKIQPAKLEDSAVYLCASSLDPRQEFYTFGSGTRLTVV.

This clonotype was seen more than once but under ten times. This sequence joins TRBV20-1 and TRBJ2-1; D remains ambiguous. This CDR3 has 12 residues. CDR1 DFQATT and CDR2 SNEGSKA come from the germline V gene (reference sequence). V was trimmed by 3 bases and J by 9 bases, leaving 12 bases between them. The CDR3 here is CSASLGEGEQFF. In nucleotides, the CDR3 is TGCAGTGCTAGCCTCGGTGAAGGTGAGCAGTTCTTC.

A few counts support this clonotype. The chain joins TRBV5-1 to TRBJ2-1, with 11 bases fitting TRBD1. CDR1 is SGHRS and CDR2 is YFSETQ in the germline V gene. This CDR3 is built from 14 residues. With 4 bases clipped from V and 6 bases from J, the junction kept 3 bases outside the gene matches. The CDR3 nucleotides are TGCGCCAGCAGCATCGGGACAGGGGGCAATGAGCAGTTCTTC. Translation: CASSIGTGGNEQFF. The variable domain in full, with the rest retrieved from reference TRBV5-1 and TRBJ2-1, is KAGVTQTPRYLIKTRGQQVTLSCSPISGHRSVSWYQQTPGQGLQFLFEYFSETQRNKGNFPGRFSGRQFSNSRSEMNVSTLELGDSALYLCASSIGTGGNEQFFGPGTRLTVL.

This clonotype was picked up a small number of times. The chain combines TRBV5-1 with TRBJ1-1, with TRBD1 identical over 10 bases. The CDR3 has 15 amino acids. V dropped 2 bases and J dropped 5; count of bases not matched to a gene: 6. The V gene's germline CDR1 is SGHRS and CDR2 YFSETQ. CDR3 sequence: CASSFRTGGNTEAFF. The CDR3 DNA reads as TGCGCCAGCAGCTTTAGGACAGGGGGGAATACTGAAGCTTTCTTT. The full variable domain, rest sourced from reference TRBV5-1 and TRBJ1-1, is KAGVTQTPRYLIKTRGQQVTLSCSPISGHRSVSWYQQTPGQGLQFLFEYFSETQRNKGNFPGRFSGRQFSNSRSEMNVSTLELGDSALYLCASSFRTGGNTEAFFGQGTRLTVV.

This clonotype appeared a few times. V usage is TRBV4-1 and J usage is TRBJ1-1; D remains unclear. Trimming removed 2 bases from V and 1 base from J, with 14 bases in between. CDR3 length: 16 residues. Germline V gene sequence: CDR1 MGHRA, CDR2 YSYEKL. The CDR3 DNA sequence: TGCGCCAGCAGCCAACGTCTAGGGCATCCGAACACTGAAGCTTTCTTT. Its protein is CASSQRLGHPNTEAFF.

This chain connects TRBV6-2 or TRBV6-3 to TRBJ2-3; a possible D gene is TRBD2 (6 bases). The length of the CDR3 is 13 residues. Per the germline V gene, CDR1 is MNHEY and CDR2 is SVGEGT. V was trimmed by 6 bases and J by 0 bases, leaving 7 bases between them. DNA for the CDR3: TGTGCCAGCAGGCGGGACAGCACAGATACGCAGTATTTT. This sequence encodes CASRRDSTDTQYF.

This clonotype was seen a few times. This sequence joins TRBV5-5 and TRBJ2-3, with TRBD2 identical over 7 bases. There are 15 residues in the CDR3. Germline V lookup: CDR1 SGHKS, CDR2 YYEKEE (reference sequence). Trimming at V came to 4 bases and at J to 2 bases, leaving 7 bases not matched to a gene. The chain's CDR3 is CASSTGLPNTDTQYF. DNA for the CDR3: TGTGCCAGCAGCACGGGACTACCTAACACAGATACGCAGTATTTT.

The chain couples TRBV5-1 to TRBJ2-7; 9 bases are shared with TRBD1. V dropped 7 bases and J dropped 3; count of bases not matched to a gene: 8. Germline CDR1 is SGHRS and CDR2 is YFSETQ. CDR3 length: 14 amino acids. CDR3 loop: CASLLLDRGYEQYF. In nucleotides, the CDR3 is TGCGCCAGCCTCCTCCTGGACAGGGGCTACGAGCAGTACTTC.

This clonotype was seen just once. The chain employs TRBV6-2 or TRBV6-3 and TRBJ2-1, with unresolved D. V shed 6 bases and J shed 10 bases, with 13 bases lying between them. Per germline, CDR1 MNHEY and CDR2 SVGEGT. The CDR3 contains 12 residues. The CDR3 sequence is CASRDPLQEQFF. Written as DNA, the CDR3 is TGTGCCAGCAGGGACCCGTTACAGGAGCAGTTCTTC.

The V and J genes are TRBV6-2 or TRBV6-3 and TRBJ2-7; possible D gene TRBD2, 6 bases. Trimming removed 6 bases at V and 4 bases at J, with 16 bases between. Germline V CDR1 and CDR2: MNHEY, SVGEGT. This CDR3 is 14 amino acids long. The CDR3 DNA is TGTGCCAGCAGGAGTTCCCCCGGGAGATACGAGCAGTACGTC. It codes for CASRSSPGRYEQYV.

The rearrangement joins TRBV9 to TRBJ1-1; D is perhaps TRBD1 (5 bases). CDR3 size: 13 residues. Per the germline V gene, CDR1 is SGDLS and CDR2 is YYNGEE. V lost 10 bases and J 5 bases, leaving 18 bases between the germline ends. CDR3 coding DNA: TGTGCCTCAGCGACGGGGGTCGAGACTGAAGCTTTCTTT. Translation: CASATGVETEAFF.

This clonotype was seen a few times. The chain combines TRBV9 with TRBJ2-5; 8 bases fit TRBD2. CDR1 is SGDLS and CDR2 is YYNGEE in the germline V gene. This CDR3 region has 15 residues. V dropped 4 bases and J dropped 1; count of bases not matched to a gene: 6. CDR3 DNA: TGTGCCAGCAGCCCACCCCGGGGGGGCCAAGAGACCCAGTACTTC. This encodes CASSPPRGGQETQYF.

In this sample, this clonotype turned up many times. V gene TRBV20-1 combines with J gene TRBJ2-1; D gene ambiguous. CDR1 is DFQATT and CDR2 is SNEGSKA in the germline V gene (reference sequence). This CDR3 spans 10 amino acids. V was shortened by 5 bases and J by 7 bases, with 6 bases between the two germline ends. CDR3 DNA: TGCAGTGCTCGGTTGAATGAGCAGTTCTTC. Translated, it gives CSARLNEQFF.

The genes are TRBV4-3 and TRBJ1-1; 9 bases align to TRBD1. The germline gives CDR1 LGHNA, CDR2 YSLEER. V trimming: 3 bases; J trimming: 1 base; junction bases outside the gene matches: 9. This CDR3 is 17 amino acids long. This CDR3 is CASSQVPGQGPNTEAFF. As DNA, the CDR3 is TGCGCCAGCAGCCAGGTCCCGGGACAGGGACCGAACACTGAAGCTTTCTTT.

The chain combines TRBV18 with TRBJ2-5; no reliable D call. V dropped 6 bases and J dropped 2 bases, with 10 bases sitting between them. The CDR3 runs 13 residues. Germline lookup yields CDR1 KGHSH and CDR2 LQKENI. The CDR3 DNA follows: TGTGCCAGCTCGCGCGATGAACAAGAGACCCAGTACTTC. It translates to CASSRDEQETQYF.

This chain connects TRBV29-1 to TRBJ2-6; D might be TRBD1 or TRBD2, each matching 5 bases. The germline V gene has CDR1 SQVTM and CDR2 ANQGSEA. This CDR3 has 14 residues. The germline V and J ends were trimmed by 4 bases and 0 bases, with 7 bases remaining between them. CDR3 in DNA: TGCAGCGTTGTGGGGGACTCTGGGGCCAACGTCCTGACTTTC. Protein product: CSVVGDSGANVLTF.

CDR3 sequence (DNA): TGTGCCAGCAGCGTAGGAGCGGGGAGGCGGGAGACCCAGTACTTC. Residues: CASSVGAGRRETQYF. The chain employs TRBV9 and TRBJ2-5, with 7 bases that match TRBD2. V gave up 0 bases and J gave up 5 bases; unmatched junction bases: 7. CDR1 SGDLS and CDR2 YYNGEE come from the germline V gene. The CDR3 runs to 15 residues.

This clonotype has only a few counts. The chain couples TRBV7-9 to TRBJ2-2, with TRBD1 matching over 7 bases. The CDR3 runs 15 residues. Trimming at V came to 5 bases and at J to 6 bases, leaving 9 bases not matched to a gene. Germline CDR1 reads SEHNR; CDR2 reads FQNEAQ (reference sequence). CDR3 region: CASSQSQGSSGELFF. The CDR3 coding sequence is TGTGCCAGCAGCCAATCACAGGGGTCGTCCGGGGAGCTGTTTTTT.

The V call is TRBV7-3, the J call TRBJ2-5; the D is unclear. This CDR3 has 14 residues. CDR1 is SGHTA, CDR2 FQGTGA, per germline. Trimming took 1 base from V and 5 from J, leaving 11 bases between them. CDR3 loop: CASSLIGRRETQYF. DNA of the CDR3: TGTGCCAGCAGCTTAATTGGCCGACGGGAGACCCAGTACTTC.

This clonotype turned up a few times. The chain links TRBV20-1 to TRBJ1-2; D is undetermined. Germline V lookup: CDR1 DFQATT, CDR2 SNEGSKA (reference sequence). The CDR3 length is 13 residues. V lost 6 bases, J lost 7 bases, and 18 bases lay in between. Here the CDR3 DNA reads TGCAGTGCCTCAAAGTCGGGATATGGTGGCTACACCTTC. This sequence encodes CSASKSGYGGYTF.

This clonotype came up a few times. The gene calls are TRBV7-6 and TRBJ1-1, with 9 positions matching TRBD1. This CDR3 comprises 15 residues. CDR1 SGHVS and CDR2 FNYEAQ come from the germline V gene. The ends lost 5 bases at V and 7 bases at J; junction bases unmatched: 11. CDR3 loop: CASSAPDRGSGEAFF. For the CDR3, the DNA is TGTGCCAGCAGCGCCCCAGACAGGGGGTCGGGTGAAGCTTTCTTT.